This T cell receptor (beta chain) was captured in a study of radiation and T cells in renal cell carcinoma. Study-wide context: Nephrectomy followed 15 Gy stereotactic body radiation by 4 weeks.

The time point is: blood 2 weeks post-SBRT. Specified treatment: 15 Gy SBRT to primary tumor, nephrectomy 4 weeks later. Germline V gene data show CDR1 as SNHLY and CDR2 as FYNNEI. Trimming took 6 bases from V and 0 from J, leaving 3 bases between them. The CDR3 loop spans 11 amino acids. The assay was immunoSEQ multiplex PCR, and TCRdb's table has in-frame clones only and misses some. The sample yields almost 50,000 clones, 80% seen once. The V gene is TRBV2, the J gene TRBJ2-7; D unclear. This receptor was obtained from a woman in her 70s with renal cell carcinoma. The starting material was blood, obtained from a patient whose treatment included radiotherapy and nephrectomy. The CDR3 bases are TGTGCCAGCAGCCCCTCCTACGAGCAGTACTTC. Its translation: CASSPSYEQYF.